A single sample gave rise to the 20 T cell receptor beta chains below, sequenced in a study of shared clonotypes between healthy human individuals. Method: immunoSEQ multiplex PCR; TCRdb's copy keeps in-frame clones and lacks some. The table lists more than 900,000 clones, approximately 80% of them singletons. The sequenced sample was memory CD4+ T cells from PBMCs. As to subset: CD45RA-negative fraction. The receptors come from a man between 18 and 29 years old in good health. Some clones in this sample may be carry-over from other donors' samples.

This clone has only one observation. The chain recombines TRBV27 with TRBJ2-7; tentatively, D is TRBD2 (7 bases). The V gene's germline CDR1 is MNHEY and CDR2 SMNVEV (reference sequence). Trimming took 3 bases from V and 3 from J, leaving 9 bases between them. The CDR3 spans 13 residues. The CDR3 reads CASSFRGGYEQYF. As DNA, the CDR3 is TGTGCCAGCAGTTTTAGGGGGGGCTACGAGCAGTACTTC.

A remark on this clone: This specimen includes other DNA sequences encoding the same CDR3. This chain uses TRBV5-4 with TRBJ2-3, with 8 bases that match TRBD2. V shed 3 bases and J 0 bases; nucleotides not matched to a gene: 0. Per the germline V gene, CDR1 is SGHNT and CDR2 is YYREEE (reference sequence). The CDR3 extends over 14 amino acids. Here the CDR3 reads CASSSSGSTDTQYF. DNA of the CDR3: TGTGCCAGCAGCTCTAGCGGGAGCACAGATACGCAGTATTTT.

This clone showed up just a few times. CDR3 sequence: CASSPWAGTGNEKLFF. The CDR3 nucleotides are TGTGCCAGCAGCCCTTGGGCCGGGACAGGTAATGAAAAACTGTTTTTT. The chain links TRBV4-2 to TRBJ1-4, with 8 positions matching TRBD1. The trim removed 4 bases at V and 4 bases at J, leaving 8 bases unmatched. The CDR3 runs to 16 residues. CDR1 LGHNA and CDR2 YNFKEQ come from the germline V gene.

The rearrangement joins TRBV19 to TRBJ1-1; 7 positions agree with TRBD1. The CDR3 contains 14 residues. The germline V gene has CDR1 LNHDA and CDR2 SQIVND (reference sequence). J lost 5 bases, V lost 6 bases, and 9 bases had no gene match. The CDR3 nucleotides read TGTGCCAGTAGGCTACAGGGGAGAAGTACTGAAGCTTTCTTT. Its protein product is CASRLQGRSTEAFF.

The V gene is TRBV5-1, the J gene TRBJ2-5; 10 positions match TRBD1. The CDR3 is made up of 14 amino acids. The V segment lost 3 bases and the J segment 12 bases; nucleotides outside the gene matches: 11. The germline V gene has CDR1 SGHRS and CDR2 YFSETQ. In DNA, the CDR3 is TGCGCCAGCAGCTCGCCCGCGGGACAGGGGCCGAAGTACTTC. It is translated as CASSSPAGQGPKYF.

The chain recombines TRBV7-2 with TRBJ2-1; the match to TRBD2 covers 9 bases. V lost 2 bases, J lost 7 bases, and 3 bases stayed unmatched. The CDR3 runs to 14 residues. Germline V gives CDR1 SGHTA, CDR2 FQGNSA. This CDR3 is CASSLMREGNEQFF. Written as DNA, the CDR3 is TGTGCCAGCAGCTTAATGCGGGAGGGGAATGAGCAGTTCTTC. Variable domain in full (rest from reference TRBV7-2 and TRBJ2-1): GAGVSQSPSNKVTEKGKDVELRCDPISGHTALYWYRQSLGQGLEFLIYFQGNSAPDKSGLPSDRFSAERTGGSVSTLTIQRTQQEDSAVYLCASSLMREGNEQFFGPGTRLTVL.

This chain uses TRBV28 with TRBJ2-1; D gene unclear. The CDR3 is 16 amino acids. V shed 6 bases and J shed 5 bases, with 20 bases lying between them. Germline assignment: CDR1 MDHEN and CDR2 SYDVKM. The DNA for the CDR3 is TGTGCCAGCAGCCCGCTAGGCGGAAGCGTCCACAATGAGCAGTTCTTC. Translated, it gives CASSPLGGSVHNEQFF.

This chain links TRBV28 with TRBJ2-2; tentatively, D is TRBD1 or TRBD2 (7 bases each). V lost 5 bases and J 5 bases, leaving 18 bases between the germline ends. Germline assignment: CDR1 MDHEN and CDR2 SYDVKM. The CDR3 sequence is 16 residues long. CDR3 amino acids: CASSPGGQSRTGELFF. CDR3 DNA: TGTGCCAGCAGTCCGGGGGGACAGTCAAGAACCGGGGAGCTGTTTTTT.

The V and J genes are TRBV5-1 and TRBJ1-2, with TRBD1 identical over 7 bases. Trimming cost V 0 bases and J 14 bases; bases outside gene matches: 10. CDR1 and CDR2 (germline): SGHRS, YFSETQ. This CDR3 is 13 amino acids long. The CDR3: CASSLERQGMATF. CDR3 nucleotides: TGCGCCAGCAGCTTGGAGAGACAGGGTATGGCTACCTTC.

This clone was seen more than once but under ten times. The V and J genes are TRBV10-3 and TRBJ1-1; perhaps TRBD1 as D (5 bases). CDR1 is ENHRY and CDR2 is SYGVKD in the germline V gene. V was shortened by 0 bases and J by 6 bases, with 8 bases between the two germline ends. The CDR3 extends over 13 amino acids. As DNA, the CDR3 is TGTGCCATCAGTGAGTCACGGGGCCCTGAAGCTTTCTTT. It translates to CAISESRGPEAFF.

The chain employs TRBV5-6 and TRBJ2-1; 12 bases are a match to TRBD2. Germline CDR1 and CDR2: SGHDT and YYEEEE. The CDR3 totals 16 residues. V trimming: 4 bases; J trimming: 4 bases; junction bases outside the gene matches: 6. The CDR3 DNA sequence: TGTGCCAGCAGCATGAGACTAGCGGGGGATTACAATGAGCAGTTCTTC. Amino acids: CASSMRLAGDYNEQFF.

The CDR3 reads CASSLGSQPQHF. The CDR3 DNA is TGTGCCAGCAGCCTGGGGAGTCAGCCCCAGCATTTT. This chain joins TRBV5-6 and TRBJ1-5, with unresolved D. Deletions cut 4 bases from V and 6 bases from J, with 8 bases between. Germline V gene lookup returns CDR1 SGHDT and CDR2 YYEEEE. The CDR3 runs 12 residues.

Regarding this clone: At one end, the junction sequence differs from germline, possibly due to a read error. The rearrangement links TRBV5-1 to TRBJ2-3; D gene ambiguous. This CDR3 contains 15 residues. Germline values: CDR1 SGHRS, CDR2 YFSETQ. The CDR3 region has the DNA TGCGCCAGCAGCTATCGAGTAGGAGTCCCAGATGCGCAGTATTTT. It codes for CASSYRVGVPDAQYF.

This sequence joins TRBV5-1 and TRBJ2-3; D may correspond to TRBD1 or TRBD2 (5 bases each). V lost 5 bases, J lost 5 bases, and 15 bases lay in between. Looked up from germline, CDR1 is SGHRS and CDR2 is YFSETQ. The CDR3 length is 14 residues. CDR3 DNA: TGCGCCAGCAGACCGGGACGGCAGTTAGATACGCAGTATTTT. This translates into CASRPGRQLDTQYF.

The chain links TRBV30 to TRBJ2-5; no firm D call. The length of the CDR3 is 11 residues. Germline CDR1 is GTSNPN and CDR2 is SVGIG (reference sequence). V was trimmed by 2 bases and J by 5 bases, leaving 6 bases between them. The CDR3 region is CAWSHGETQYF. The CDR3 region has the DNA TGTGCCTGGAGTCACGGGGAGACCCAGTACTTC.

V usage is TRBV7-2 and J usage is TRBJ2-1; D is undetermined. This CDR3 spans 14 amino acids. Looked up from germline, CDR1 is SGHTA and CDR2 is FQGNSA. Trimming left V 4 bases short and J 2 bases short, with 9 bases between. The CDR3 spells CASSSPGPYNEQFF. The CDR3 coding sequence is TGTGCCAGCAGCTCCCCCGGACCCTACAATGAGCAGTTCTTC. The full variable domain, completed using reference TRBV7-2 and TRBJ2-1, is GAGVSQSPSNKVTEKGKDVELRCDPISGHTALYWYRQSLGQGLEFLIYFQGNSAPDKSGLPSDRFSAERTGGSVSTLTIQRTQQEDSAVYLCASSSPGPYNEQFFGPGTRLTVL.

This clone was observed a few times. J is TRBJ1-4 and V is TRBV7-2; 10 bases map to TRBD1. This CDR3 region has 16 residues. The germline V gene has CDR1 SGHTA and CDR2 FQGNSA. V dropped 5 bases and J dropped 8; count of bases not matched to a gene: 11. CDR3 DNA sequence: TGTGCCAGCAGCCCTAGGGGGACAGGGGTTGGAGAAAAACTGTTTTTT. Protein sequence: CASSPRGTGVGEKLFF.

Notes on this clone: The identical CDR3 is also encoded by other nucleotide sequences in the sample. This chain connects TRBV6-5 to TRBJ1-2, with D perhaps TRBD1 (6 bases). The V end was cut by 5 bases, the J end by 8 bases, with 9 bases between. Per germline, CDR1 MNHEY and CDR2 SVGAGI. The CDR3 consists of 11 residues. This chain's CDR3 is CASSTGSGYTF. CDR3 bases: TGTGCCAGCAGTACAGGGAGCGGCTACACCTTC.

V gene TRBV2 combines with J gene TRBJ2-1, with TRBD2 identical over 8 bases. Unmatched junction bases numbered 4, after V lost 6 bases and J lost 6 bases. The germline CDR1 and CDR2 sequences are SNHLY and FYNNEI. The CDR3 loop spans 13 amino acids. CDR3 sequence: CASRLLAANEQFF. The CDR3 region has the DNA TGTGCCAGCAGACTACTAGCGGCCAATGAGCAGTTCTTC.

The rearrangement joins TRBV6-6 to TRBJ2-3; either TRBD1 or TRBD2 may fit D (5 bases each). Looked up from germline, CDR1 is MNHNY and CDR2 is SVGAGI (reference sequence). The CDR3 totals 16 residues. Trimming pared 6 bases from V and 2 bases from J, leaving 18 bases between. The CDR3 sequence: CASSPGRLGLTDTQYF. As DNA, the CDR3 is TGTGCCAGCAGCCCGGGACGGCTCGGCCTCACAGATACGCAGTATTTT.